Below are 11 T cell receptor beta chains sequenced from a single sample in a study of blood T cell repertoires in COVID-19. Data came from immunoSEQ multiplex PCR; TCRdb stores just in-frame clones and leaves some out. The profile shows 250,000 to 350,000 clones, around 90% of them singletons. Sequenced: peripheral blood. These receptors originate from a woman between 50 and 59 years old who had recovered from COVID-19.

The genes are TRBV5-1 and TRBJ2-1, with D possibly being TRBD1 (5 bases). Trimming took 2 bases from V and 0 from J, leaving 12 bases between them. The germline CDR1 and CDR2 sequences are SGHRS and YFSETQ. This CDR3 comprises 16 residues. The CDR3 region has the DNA TGCGCCAGCAGCTTTTTACAGGCCAGCTCCTACAATGAGCAGTTCTTC. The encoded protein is CASSFLQASSYNEQFF.

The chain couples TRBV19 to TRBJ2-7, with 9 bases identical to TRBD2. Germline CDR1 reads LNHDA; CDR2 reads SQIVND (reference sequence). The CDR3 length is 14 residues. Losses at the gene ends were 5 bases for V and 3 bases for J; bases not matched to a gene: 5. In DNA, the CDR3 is TGTGCCAGTAGTTCTATAGCGGGAGTCTACGAGCAGTACTTC. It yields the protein CASSSIAGVYEQYF. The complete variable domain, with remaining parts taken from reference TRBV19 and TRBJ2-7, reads DGGITQSPKYLFRKEGQNVTLSCEQNLNHDAMYWYRQDPGQGLRLIYYSQIVNDFQKGDIAEGYSVSREKKESFPLTVTSAQKNPTAFYLCASSSIAGVYEQYFGPGTRLTVT.

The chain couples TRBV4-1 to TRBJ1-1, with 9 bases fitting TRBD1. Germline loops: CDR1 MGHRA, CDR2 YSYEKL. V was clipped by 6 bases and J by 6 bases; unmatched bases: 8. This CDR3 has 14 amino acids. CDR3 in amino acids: CASRLNRGLAEAFF. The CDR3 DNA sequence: TGCGCCAGCAGGCTGAACAGGGGGCTCGCTGAAGCTTTCTTT.

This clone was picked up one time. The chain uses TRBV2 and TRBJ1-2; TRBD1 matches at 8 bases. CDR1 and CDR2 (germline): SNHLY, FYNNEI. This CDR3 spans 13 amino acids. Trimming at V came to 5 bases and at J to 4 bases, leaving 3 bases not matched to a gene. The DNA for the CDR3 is TGTGCCAGCAGTACCACAGGGGGCTATGGCTACACCTTC. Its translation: CASSTTGGYGYTF.

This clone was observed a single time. The CDR3 is CASQKEGNQPQHF. The CDR3 DNA follows: TGTGCCAGCCAGAAGGAGGGAAATCAGCCCCAGCATTTT. The V call is TRBV2, the J call TRBJ1-5, with no clear D. Between the trimmed V and J ends, which lost 8 bases and 4 bases, there was a span of 12 bases. CDR1 and CDR2 from the germline V gene are SNHLY and FYNNEI. The CDR3 contains 13 residues.

The CDR3 loop is CSASSVAGVNTGELFF. CDR3 nucleotide sequence: TGCAGTGCTAGTTCGGTAGCGGGGGTGAACACCGGGGAGCTGTTTTTT. This rearrangement joins TRBV20-1 to TRBJ2-2, with TRBD2 matching over 9 bases. V lost 3 bases, J lost 1 base, and 6 bases stayed unmatched. The CDR3 sequence is 16 residues long. Germline V lookup: CDR1 DFQATT, CDR2 SNEGSKA (reference sequence).

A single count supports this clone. In DNA, the CDR3 is TGTGCCAGCAGCCCCCGGACTAGCCAAAGCACAGATACGCAGTATTTT. It encodes CASSPRTSQSTDTQYF. The chain joins TRBV9 to TRBJ2-3, with 8 bases fitting TRBD2. CDR1 and CDR2 (germline): SGDLS, YYNGEE. This CDR3 comprises 16 residues. With V trimmed by 4 bases and J by 0 bases, 7 bases remained unmatched.

The CDR3 coding sequence is TGTGCCACCAGCAGGGGACATGGGAACACTGAAGCTTTCTTT. Its translation is CATSRGHGNTEAFF. The chain uses TRBV15 and TRBJ1-1; tentatively, D is TRBD1 (6 bases). Germline-derived CDR1 and CDR2 are LNHNV and YYDKDF (reference sequence). The V end lost 3 bases, the J end lost 1 base, and 9 bases lay between the germline ends. There are 14 residues in the CDR3.

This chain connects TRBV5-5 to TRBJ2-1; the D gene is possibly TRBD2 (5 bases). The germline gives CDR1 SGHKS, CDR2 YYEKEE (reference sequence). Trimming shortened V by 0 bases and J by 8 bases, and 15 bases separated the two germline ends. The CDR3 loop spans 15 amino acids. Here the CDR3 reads CASSLAPRAKYEQFF. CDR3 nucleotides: TGTGCCAGCAGCTTGGCCCCGAGGGCGAAATATGAGCAGTTCTTC.

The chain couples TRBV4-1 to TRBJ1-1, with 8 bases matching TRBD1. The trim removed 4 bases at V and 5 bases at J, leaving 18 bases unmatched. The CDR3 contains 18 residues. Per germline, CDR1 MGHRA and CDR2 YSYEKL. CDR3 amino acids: CASSRGQGPLVRNTEAFF. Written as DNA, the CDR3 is TGCGCCAGCAGCCGAGGACAGGGCCCCCTTGTAAGAAATACTGAAGCTTTCTTT.

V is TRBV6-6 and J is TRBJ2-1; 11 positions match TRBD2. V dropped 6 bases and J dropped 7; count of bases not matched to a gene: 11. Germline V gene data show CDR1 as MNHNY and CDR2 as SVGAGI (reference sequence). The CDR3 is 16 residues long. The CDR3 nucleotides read TGTGCCAGCAGCCTACATAGCGGGGGGGCCGGGAATGAGCAGTTCTTC. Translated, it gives CASSLHSGGAGNEQFF.